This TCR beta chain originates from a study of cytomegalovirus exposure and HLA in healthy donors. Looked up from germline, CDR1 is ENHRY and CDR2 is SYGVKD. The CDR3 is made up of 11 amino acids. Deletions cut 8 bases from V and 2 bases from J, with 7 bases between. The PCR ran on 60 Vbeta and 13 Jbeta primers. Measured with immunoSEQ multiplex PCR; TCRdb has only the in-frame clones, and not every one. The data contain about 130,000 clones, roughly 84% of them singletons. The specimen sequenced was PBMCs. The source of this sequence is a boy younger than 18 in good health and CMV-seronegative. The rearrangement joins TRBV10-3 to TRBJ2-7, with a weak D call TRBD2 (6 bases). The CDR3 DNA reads TGTGCCATCGGGGAGGCCTACGAGCAGTACTTC. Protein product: CAIGEAYEQYF.